These T cell receptor beta chains were read from a single sample in a study of technical replicates of blood from a few donors. Method: immunoSEQ multiplex PCR; TCRdb's copy keeps in-frame clones and lacks some. The sample contains 15,000 to 20,000 clones, just under 90% of which appear only once. Sequencing used PBMCs. All receptors derive from a human donor in good health. Both conserved end residues are part of each CDR3. D genes are given only for firm matches. Only some rows state a clone size, as once, few, many or a class for expanded clones.

clone_size | j_call | d_call | v_call | cdr3_aa | cdr3_nt
- | TRBJ2-1 | TRBD2 | TRBV28 | CASSLGGLAGYNEQFF | TGTGCCAGCAGTTTGGGCGGACTAGCGGGTTACAATGAGCAGTTCTTC
- | TRBJ2-2 | - | TRBV7-8 | CASNIRGANTGELFF | TGTGCCAGCAACATCAGGGGAGCGAACACCGGGGAGCTGTTTTTT
- | TRBJ1-1 | - | TRBV29-1 | CSGHLNTEAFF | TGCAGCGGACACCTGAACACTGAAGCTTTCTTT
- | TRBJ2-5 | TRBD2 | TRBV4-1 | CASSQSSGTTETQYF | TGCGCCAGCAGCCAGAGTTCCGGGACTACAGAGACCCAGTACTTC
- | TRBJ2-2 | TRBD2 | TRBV5-1 | CASSVPGTSGTGELFF | TGCGCCAGCAGCGTACCCGGGACTAGCGGCACCGGGGAGCTGTTTTTT
- | TRBJ2-5 | - | TRBV2 | CASSEQGGVVETQYF | TGTGCCAGCAGTGAACAGGGAGGAGTGGTGGAGACCCAGTACTTC
few | TRBJ2-7 | - | TRBV28 | CASSPLGTGIYEQYF | TGTGCCAGCAGTCCATTAGGGACTGGGATCTACGAGCAGTACTTC
- | TRBJ1-1 | TRBD1 | TRBV11-3 | CASSWGTGSGEAFF | TGTGCCAGCAGCTGGGGGACAGGGAGTGGTGAAGCTTTCTTT
- | TRBJ2-5 | TRBD2 | TRBV19 | CASSFGLAGGETQYF | TGTGCCAGTAGTTTCGGACTAGCGGGAGGAGAGACCCAGTACTTC
- | TRBJ2-3 | - | TRBV19 | CASSRVDSVGTDTQYF | TGTGCCAGTAGTAGGGTGGACAGCGTGGGCACAGATACGCAGTATTTT
- | TRBJ2-1 | TRBD1 | TRBV2 | CASSVDRAIHNEQFF | TGTGCCAGCAGTGTGGACAGGGCCATACACAATGAGCAGTTCTTC
- | TRBJ2-3 | TRBD2 | TRBV7-9 | CASSGGTSGIGTDTQYF | TGTGCCAGCAGCGGAGGGACTAGCGGGATAGGAACAGATACGCAGTATTTT
- | TRBJ2-1 | - | TRBV2 | CASSETTRSYNEQFF | TGTGCCAGCAGTGAGACTACGAGGTCCTACAATGAGCAGTTCTTC
- | TRBJ1-1 | TRBD1 | TRBV10-2 | CASGPGTGMNTEAFF | TGCGCCAGCGGCCCTGGGACAGGAATGAACACTGAAGCTTTCTTT
- | TRBJ1-1 | - | TRBV11-2 | CASSSGNTEAFF | TGTGCCAGCAGCTCCGGGAACACTGAAGCTTTCTTT
few | TRBJ1-5 | TRBD1 | TRBV4-1 | CASSLIGTGINQPQHF | TGCGCCAGCAGCCTAATAGGGACAGGGATCAATCAGCCCCAGCATTTT
- | TRBJ2-2 | - | TRBV10-1 | CASSESSYTPNTGELFF | TGCGCCAGCAGTGAATCATCGTACACGCCAAACACCGGGGAGCTGTTTTTT
- | TRBJ2-3 | TRBD2 | TRBV5-1 | CASSLDSGGDTQYF | TGCGCCAGCAGCTTGGACTCGGGAGGGGATACGCAGTATTTT
- | TRBJ2-1 | TRBD2 | TRBV2 | CASSASGTVRAGAGNEQFF | TGTGCCAGCAGTGCATCGGGGACGGTTCGGGCGGGAGCAGGAAATGAGCAGTTCTTC
few | TRBJ1-2 | - | TRBV4-1 | CASSQDRRGSYTF | TGCGCCAGCAGCCAAGATCGGCGGGGGAGCTACACCTTC
- | TRBJ1-4 | TRBD1 | TRBV5-1 | CASSLGQGEELFF | TGCGCCAGCAGCTTGGGACAGGGAGAGGAACTGTTTTTT
- | TRBJ1-2 | - | TRBV2 | CASSESGRYTF | TGTGCCAGCAGTGAAAGCGGGCGCTACACCTTC
- | TRBJ2-3 | - | TRBV5-1 | CASSLQGSGDTQYF | TGCGCCAGCAGCTTACAGGGTTCGGGGGATACGCAGTATTTT
- | TRBJ2-5 | - | TRBV5-1 | CASSPGAGQQETQYF | TGCGCCAGCAGCCCCGGGGCGGGGCAACAAGAGACCCAGTACTTC
once | TRBJ2-1 | - | TRBV29-1 | CSVAISGTYNEQFF | TGCAGCGTCGCTATAAGCGGAACCTACAATGAGCAGTTCTTC
- | TRBJ1-1 | - | TRBV9 | CASSVDRGTEAFF | TGTGCCAGCAGCGTAGATCGGGGGACTGAAGCTTTCTTT
- | TRBJ2-5 | - | TRBV5-1 | CASSQVVTTYQETQYF | TGCGCCAGCAGTCAGGTAGTGACTACGTACCAAGAGACCCAGTACTTC
- | TRBJ2-3 | - | TRBV5-1 | CASSFGSGHTDTQYF | TGCGCCAGCAGCTTTGGAAGCGGCCACACAGATACGCAGTATTTT
- | TRBJ1-2 | TRBD1 | TRBV5-1 | CASSQGTGSSGVVGYTF | TGCGCCAGCAGCCAAGGGACAGGTTCGTCGGGGGTTGTTGGCTACACCTTC
few | TRBJ1-5 | - | TRBV7-2 | CASSLGSEAQHF | TGTGCCAGCAGCTTAGGATCCGAGGCCCAGCATTTT
- | TRBJ1-5 | - | TRBV6-6 | CASSSNTNQPQHF | TGTGCCAGCAGCTCAAACACAAATCAGCCCCAGCATTTT
- | TRBJ2-3 | TRBD2 | TRBV2 | CASRILTSGISTDTQYF | TGTGCCAGCAGAATTTTAACTAGCGGTATTAGCACAGATACGCAGTATTTT
- | TRBJ2-7 | TRBD2 | TRBV6-1 | CASRESGLAYEQYF | TGTGCCAGCAGGGAAAGTGGACTAGCCTACGAGCAGTACTTC
few | TRBJ1-1 | - | TRBV12-5 | CASGLPSGNTEAFF | TGTGCTAGTGGTTTGCCTTCAGGGAATACTGAAGCTTTCTTT
- | TRBJ2-5 | - | TRBV6-1 | CASSESEVIRDF | TGTGCCAGCAGTGAATCGGAGGTTATTAGGGACTTC
few | TRBJ1-4 | - | TRBV30 | CAWSPSSANEKLFF | TGTGCCTGGAGCCCCTCCTCGGCTAATGAAAAACTGTTTTTT